The sequence of this T cell receptor beta chain was determined in a study of a mutant IDH1 vaccine in newly diagnosed glioma (dated by TCRdb to the early 2020s). At the level of the whole study: Eight vaccinations were administered to patients in weeks 1, 3, 5, 7, 11, 15, 19 and 23, corresponding to visits V03 through V10. Vaccination was initiated 4-6 weeks after radiotherapy alone, or concurrently with temozolomide cycles in the chemotherapy-containing groups. For exploratory analyses, longitudinal TCRB deep sequencing was carried out in 25 to 30 treated patients wherever samples were available. Six visits were used for peripheral blood collection: V03 (baseline), V05, V07, V10, V12 and V13. Of the 32 patients who were treated, 62.5% were male and about 40% were female, and the mean age was around 40 years. Prior to enrollment, patients had been given standard therapy consisting of radiotherapy alone, temozolomide alone, or radiochemotherapy with temozolomide, with the combination given to most patients. Study-wide findings and limitations: Changes in the top peripheral T cell clonotypes picked up by TCRB sequencing did not appear to be linked to pseudoprogression. Availability determined which PBMC samples were chosen for TCRB deep sequencing. It was noted by the authors that analyses of patient blood samples could not be reproduced owing to sample limitations. Vaccine-induced immune responses across multiple MHC alleles were detected in about 92% of patients.

The method behind the library was the immunoSEQ multiplex PCR assay. The hsTCRB Kit was used according to the manufacturer's protocol to amplify rearranged TCR beta chain sequences. An Illumina MiSeq was used to sequence the TCRB libraries. From the authors' description of their analysis: Demultiplexing, trimming and gene mapping were performed with the kit vendor's proprietary platform. Here the immuneACCESS table is served through TCRdb, limited to in-frame sequences with V and J called. Missing clones are a known gap in these copies; in checked studies unresolved V genes cover under half, and the rest lacks a known reason. V and J calls and clone size come straight from that table; D and trimming were deduced from the DNA. The sample table contains just under 45,000 clones; only one count was recorded for less than 95% of them. The top ten constitute less than 5% of the sample. What this sample's time point label stands for: week 23, last vaccination. Each vaccine dose, consisting of 300 ug of a 20-mer mutant IDH1 peptide in Montanide, was administered subcutaneously with topical imiquimod. Donors had newly diagnosed WHO grade 3 or 4 IDH1-mutant astrocytomas with loss of nuclear ATRX. The samples were drawn from NOA16, a multicentre, single-arm, open-label phase I trial in Germany that tested a mutant IDH1 peptide vaccine in humans for the first time. Genomic DNA for TCRB sequencing was extracted from EDTA blood using the DNeasy Blood and Tissue Kit.

As concerns this clone: Its antigen has not been determined. Nothing much larger sits one base from this clone, and base qualities are not available.

CDR1 is given as SGDLS and CDR2 as YYNGEE, both from the germline V gene. From cysteine to phenylalanine, the CDR3 is 16 amino acids long. The sequence is cut down to CDR3 DNA, 48 bases in frame from base 1. For this chain, trimming is 2 bases at the V end and 5 bases at the J end, and the number of junction bases without a gene match is 10. The clonotype originates from a man in his fifties or sixties with glioma. Here the chain combines TRBV9 and TRBJ2-5; 9 of the junction bases match TRBD1. The sequencing here drew on PBMCs, taken from a glioma patient whose treatment included an IDH1 peptide vaccine. CDR3 reads: CASSVGDRATYETQYF. The DNA sequence is given as TGTGCCAGCAGCGTGGGGGACAGGGCAACCTATGAGACCCAGTACTTC.